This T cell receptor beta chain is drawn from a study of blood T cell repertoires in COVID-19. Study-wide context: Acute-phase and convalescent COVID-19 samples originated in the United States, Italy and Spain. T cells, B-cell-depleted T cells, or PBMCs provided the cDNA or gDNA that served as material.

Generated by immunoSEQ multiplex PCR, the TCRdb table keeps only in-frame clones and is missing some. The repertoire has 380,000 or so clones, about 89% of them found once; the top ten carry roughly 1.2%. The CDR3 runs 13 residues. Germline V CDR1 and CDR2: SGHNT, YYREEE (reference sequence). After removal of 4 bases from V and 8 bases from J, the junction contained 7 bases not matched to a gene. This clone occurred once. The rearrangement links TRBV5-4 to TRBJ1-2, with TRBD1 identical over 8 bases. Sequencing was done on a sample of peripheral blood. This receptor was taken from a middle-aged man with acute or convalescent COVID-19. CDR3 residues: CASSPDRVGGYTF. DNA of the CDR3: TGTGCCAGCAGCCCGGACAGGGTGGGGGGCTACACCTTC.